Below, 11 T cell receptor beta chains from the same sample are listed, as sequenced in a study of cytomegalovirus exposure and HLA in healthy donors. Primers: 60 Vbeta forward and 13 Jbeta reverse. Clones were sequenced by immunoSEQ multiplex PCR, and TCRdb holds only the in-frame ones, with some missing. Of around 140,000 clones in the sample, 78% were seen once. The sample comprised PBMCs. Every receptor here comes from a female donor in good health and CMV-seronegative.

The chain is built from TRBV6-1 and TRBJ1-5, with 7 bases matching TRBD1. This CDR3 is 14 amino acids long. Germline CDR1 MNHNS, CDR2 SASEGT. V shed 8 bases, J shed 7 bases, and the junction held 11 bases outside the gene matches. The DNA for the CDR3 is TGTGCCAGCCTCAGGACAGGCGGCCGGCAGCCCCAGCATTTT. As protein: CASLRTGGRQPQHF.

The chain employs TRBV18 and TRBJ1-2; the D gene is possibly TRBD1 (6 bases). This CDR3 comprises 14 residues. The germline V gene encodes CDR1 KGHSH and CDR2 LQKENI. Between the trimmed V and J ends, which lost 7 bases and 8 bases, there was a span of 20 bases. The CDR3 reads CASFMFLGGGGYTF. The CDR3, as DNA: TGTGCCAGCTTTATGTTCCTTGGGGGCGGAGGCTACACCTTC.

In its sample, this clone was seen a few times. The J gene is TRBJ2-5, the V gene TRBV19; D might be TRBD2 (6 bases). V was trimmed by 4 bases and J by 5 bases, leaving 11 bases between them. The length of the CDR3 is 13 residues. CDR1 is LNHDA and CDR2 is SQIVND in the germline V gene (reference sequence). CDR3 residues: CASSSLGGETQYF. CDR3 nucleotides: TGTGCCAGTAGTAGTCTGGGAGGTGAGACCCAGTACTTC.

This sequence joins TRBV5-8 and TRBJ1-2; tentative D call: TRBD1 (5 bases). V was clipped by 5 bases and J by 1 base, with 15 bases between them. The CDR3 consists of 15 residues. The germline CDR1 and CDR2 sequences are SGHTS and YDEGEE. CDR3 loop: CASRLTPGVNYGYTF. In nucleotides, the CDR3 is TGTGCCAGCAGATTGACGCCGGGGGTTAACTATGGCTACACCTTC.

The sample holds one count of this clone. The chain recombines TRBV14 with TRBJ2-5, with a possible D match to TRBD2 (6 bases). The CDR3 has 14 amino acids. Trimming took off 0 bases at V and 7 bases at J, with 12 bases between the two ends. CDR1 SGHDN and CDR2 FVKESK come from the germline V gene. CDR3 DNA sequence: TGTGCCAGCAGCCAAGAGACTAGAAGGGGGACCCAGTACTTC. Protein: CASSQETRRGTQYF.

The chain recombines TRBV9 with TRBJ2-7; TRBD2 matches at 10 bases. The J segment lost 0 bases and the V segment lost 2 bases, leaving 5 bases of the junction unmatched. Germline values: CDR1 SGDLS, CDR2 YYNGEE. CDR3 length equals 16 residues. In nucleotides, the CDR3 is TGTGCCAGCAGCGTCGAAGCGGGGGGGAGCTCCTACGAGCAGTACTTC. Its translation: CASSVEAGGSSYEQYF.

This clone was seen only a few times. The chain uses TRBV27 and TRBJ1-4, with D possibly TRBD1 on 6 matching bases. Trimming left V 4 bases short and J 7 bases short, with 16 bases between. Germline V gene sequence: CDR1 MNHEY, CDR2 SMNVEV (reference sequence). The CDR3 contains 15 residues. The CDR3 DNA sequence: TGTGCCAGCAGTTCCCTACAGGGAAGAGGTGAAAAACTGTTTTTT. It is translated as CASSSLQGRGEKLFF.

The V and J genes are TRBV4-1 and TRBJ1-1; maybe TRBD1 (5 bases). Per germline, CDR1 MGHRA and CDR2 YSYEKL. V lost 5 bases, J lost 0 bases, and 13 bases lay in between. This CDR3 is built from 15 residues. The DNA of the CDR3 is TGCGCCAGCAGCAACGACAGACGTGTGAACACTGAAGCTTTCTTT. Protein sequence: CASSNDRRVNTEAFF.

The chain uses TRBV19 and TRBJ2-3; TRBD2 matches 12 bases. This CDR3 spans 16 amino acids. The J segment lost 3 bases and the V segment lost 5 bases, leaving 6 bases of the junction unmatched. CDR1 is LNHDA and CDR2 is SQIVND in the germline V gene (reference sequence). DNA for the CDR3: TGTGCCAGTAGTCTCCTGGGGACTAGCGGGACAGATACGCAGTATTTT. It yields the protein CASSLLGTSGTDTQYF. Looking up the rest from reference TRBV19 and TRBJ2-3 gives the full variable domain: DGGITQSPKYLFRKEGQNVTLSCEQNLNHDAMYWYRQDPGQGLRLIYYSQIVNDFQKGDIAEGYSVSREKKESFPLTVTSAQKNPTAFYLCASSLLGTSGTDTQYFGPGTRLTVL.

The rearrangement uses TRBV5-4 and TRBJ1-1; 9 bases match TRBD1. This CDR3 comprises 15 residues. The junction had 11 bases not matched to a gene; V was cut back by 4 bases and J by 7 bases. Germline V gene sequence: CDR1 SGHNT, CDR2 YYREEE (reference sequence). The CDR3 DNA is TGTGCCAGCAGCCCCCCCTCGACAGGGGGGCTTGAAGCTTTCTTT. Translated, it gives CASSPPSTGGLEAFF.

The rearrangement joins TRBV2 to TRBJ2-3, with TRBD2 as a possible D gene (5 bases). V lost 7 bases and J 4 bases, leaving 15 bases between the germline ends. The CDR3 has 14 amino acids. The V gene's germline CDR1 is SNHLY and CDR2 FYNNEI. CDR3 nucleotides: TGTGCCAGCAAGTCATTCGTCGGGGCAGATACGCAGTATTTT. Its translation is CASKSFVGADTQYF.